Listed below are T cell receptor beta chains from one sample, sequenced in a study of control samples from healthy donors and cancer patients. Data came from immunoSEQ multiplex PCR; TCRdb stores just in-frame clones and leaves some out. Of tens of thousands of clones listed, around 89% are singletons. The sample consisted of blood. These receptors all stem from a woman aged 70-85 years in good health. Both conserved end residues are part of each CDR3. D genes are given only for firm matches. Size is stated for part of the rows, as once, few or many counts, or as a class when the clone is expanded.

J	D	size	V	CDR3	DNA
TRBJ1-2	TRBD1	.	TRBV7-9	CASSRSSRAQGNNYGYTF	TGTGCCAGCAGCCGTTCCTCCCGGGCACAGGGGAATAACTATGGCTACACCTTC
TRBJ1-1	.	.	TRBV30	CAWCGQTNTEAFF	TGTGCCTGGTGCGGACAGACAAACACTGAAGCTTTCTTT
TRBJ1-3	.	.	TRBV5-6	CASSLEYRPETIYF	TGTGCCAGCAGCTTGGAATACCGGCCTGAGACCATATATTTT
TRBJ1-3	.	.	TRBV6-5	CASSQGNTIYF	TGTGCCAGCAGCCAGGGAAACACCATATATTTT
TRBJ1-6	TRBD1	few	TRBV20-1	CSASSGGNSPLHF	TGCAGTGCTAGTTCAGGGGGGAATTCACCCCTCCACTTT
TRBJ2-7	.	.	TRBV6-5	CASSNQGGEQYF	TGTGCCAGCAGTAACCAAGGGGGTGAGCAGTACTTC
TRBJ2-3	TRBD1	.	TRBV18	CASSPSTGSRDTQYF	TGTGCCAGCTCACCCTCGACAGGGAGCCGAGATACGCAGTATTTT
TRBJ1-2	TRBD1	.	TRBV19	CASSLRDRLLYGYTF	TGTGCCAGTAGTCTCCGGGACAGACTACTCTATGGCTACACCTTC
TRBJ2-7	.	.	TRBV7-8	CASSYSGTVSYEQYF	TGTGCCAGCAGCTATTCCGGGACGGTCTCCTACGAGCAGTACTTC
TRBJ2-1	.	once	TRBV11-1	CASSPPTASSYNEQFF	TGTGCCAGCAGCCCGCCGACAGCGAGCTCCTACAATGAGCAGTTCTTC
TRBJ2-2	TRBD1	once	TRBV14	CASSYHLGTGGIAGELFF	TGTGCCAGCAGCTACCACCTCGGGACAGGGGGCATCGCCGGGGAGCTGTTTTTT
TRBJ2-3	.	.	TRBV9	CASSVGSGPTDTQYF	TGTGCCAGCAGCGTAGGTAGCGGACCCACAGATACGCAGTATTTT
TRBJ2-7	.	.	TRBV6-5	CASSYLRGRSSYEQYF	TGTGCCAGCAGTTACCTCCGGGGGCGGAGCTCCTACGAGCAGTACTTC
TRBJ2-7	.	.	TRBV5-1	CASSLGRGTDTYEQYF	TGCGCCAGCAGCTTGGGGAGGGGTACGGACACCTACGAGCAGTACTTC
TRBJ1-3	.	.	TRBV7-3	CASSLNPPGADGNTIYF	TGTGCCAGCAGCTTAAACCCTCCAGGGGCGGATGGAAACACCATATATTTT
TRBJ1-3	.	.	TRBV20-1	CSASRGAGNTIYF	TGCAGTGCTAGTAGAGGGGCTGGAAACACCATATATTTT
TRBJ2-1	.	.	TRBV4-1	CASSQDSGRRDEQFF	TGCGCCAGCAGCCAAGATTCAGGACGCAGGGATGAGCAGTTCTTC
TRBJ1-6	TRBD1	.	TRBV2	CASLGQKNSPLHF	TGTGCCAGTCTGGGACAGAAGAATTCACCCCTCCACTTT
TRBJ1-5	.	.	TRBV24-1	CATSDSTNQPQHF	TGTGCCACCAGTGACTCTACCAATCAGCCCCAGCATTTT
TRBJ2-2	TRBD2	.	TRBV3-1/TRBV3-2	CASSPRGGPGELFF	TGTGCCAGCAGCCCACGGGGGGGCCCCGGGGAGCTGTTTTTT
TRBJ1-2	TRBD1	.	TRBV2	CASTADRGGYTF	TGTGCCAGCACCGCGGACAGGGGTGGCTACACCTTC
TRBJ1-4	.	.	TRBV28	CASSWSSEGEKLFF	TGTGCCAGCAGTTGGAGTTCGGAGGGCGAAAAACTGTTTTTT
TRBJ2-3	.	.	TRBV19	CASSLASTSTDTQYF	TGTGCCAGTTCTTTGGCTAGCACTAGCACAGATACGCAGTATTTT
TRBJ2-7	.	.	TRBV21-1	CALDRGTAYEQYF	TGTGCTCTTGACCGGGGGACAGCCTACGAGCAGTACTTC
TRBJ1-2	TRBD1	.	TRBV10-3	CAIRGWRTGGIYGYTF	TGTGCCATCAGGGGGTGGAGGACAGGGGGCATCTATGGCTACACCTTC
TRBJ2-3	TRBD2	.	TRBV30	CAWSFGGGVADTQYF	TGTGCCTGGAGTTTTGGCGGGGGAGTAGCAGATACGCAGTATTTT
TRBJ2-7	.	.	TRBV5-1	CASSPTGSYEQYF	TGCGCCAGCAGCCCAACAGGCTCCTACGAGCAGTACTTC
TRBJ1-6	.	.	TRBV2	CASSDRTVNSPLHF	TGTGCCAGCAGTGATAGGACGGTAAATTCACCCCTCCACTTT
TRBJ1-6	TRBD1	.	TRBV27	CASSRQDRGDSPLHF	TGTGCCAGCAGCCGACAGGACAGGGGTGATTCACCCCTCCACTTT
TRBJ2-1	TRBD2	.	TRBV2	CASSRLAGGLNEQFF	TGTGCCAGCAGTCGACTAGCGGGAGGGCTAAATGAGCAGTTCTTC
TRBJ2-5	.	.	TRBV5-1	CASSLEPAGGETQYF	TGCGCCAGCAGCTTGGAACCAGCGGGCGGTGAGACCCAGTACTTC
TRBJ2-3	.	.	TRBV2	CASRRVRYTQYF	TGTGCCAGCAGGAGGGTTCGGTATACGCAGTATTTT
TRBJ2-5	TRBD2	.	TRBV7-8	CASSPSPAGVQETQYF	TGTGCCAGCAGCCCCTCCCCAGCGGGGGTTCAAGAGACCCAGTACTTC
TRBJ2-2	.	.	TRBV14	CASSQLPGEELFF	TGTGCCAGCAGCCAATTGCCAGGGGAAGAGCTGTTTTTT
TRBJ1-1	.	.	TRBV2	CASSELRQNTEAFF	TGTGCCAGCAGTGAATTAAGGCAGAACACTGAAGCTTTCTTT
TRBJ2-7	TRBD1	.	TRBV30	CAWSAGRDRRYYEQYF	TGTGCCTGGAGTGCTGGGCGGGACAGGAGATATTACGAGCAGTACTTC
TRBJ2-5	.	.	TRBV25-1	CASSLLTSGETQYF	TGTGCCAGCAGTCTCCTGACTAGTGGGGAGACCCAGTACTTC
TRBJ2-5	TRBD1	.	TRBV18	CASSPLRQGAFQETQYF	TGTGCCAGCTCCCCCCTACGACAGGGGGCTTTCCAAGAGACCCAGTACTTC
TRBJ1-2	.	.	TRBV6-5	CASRDPGANYGYTF	TGTGCCAGCAGGGATCCGGGGGCTAACTATGGCTACACCTTC
TRBJ1-1	.	few	TRBV14	CASSQELANTEAFF	TGTGCCAGCAGCCAAGAGCTCGCTAACACTGAAGCTTTCTTT
TRBJ1-1	TRBD1	.	TRBV9	CASSFRDRGLNTEAFF	TGTGCCAGCAGCTTCCGGGACAGGGGGCTGAACACTGAAGCTTTCTTT
TRBJ2-3	.	.	TRBV4-1	CASSPIVDRTDTQYF	TGCGCCAGCAGCCCCATAGTAGATCGCACAGATACGCAGTATTTT
TRBJ1-2	TRBD1	.	TRBV7-6	CASSSTGGNYGYTF	TGTGCCAGCAGCTCGACAGGGGGCAACTATGGCTACACCTTC
TRBJ2-5	.	few	TRBV9	CASSVGTRPQYF	TGTGCCAGCAGCGTAGGAACTCGCCCCCAGTACTTC
TRBJ2-5	TRBD2	.	TRBV7-2	CASSSPSGGVKETQYF	TGTGCCAGCAGCTCCCCCAGCGGGGGGGTGAAAGAGACCCAGTACTTC